One T cell receptor beta chain is described in this entry. As originally analysed: Researchers report that nucleated cell counts were estimated from reference gene primer amplification. Sequencing was performed with immunoSEQ multiplex PCR; in TCRdb, only in-frame clones are kept and a portion is missing. V, J and clone size derive from that table, while D and trimming were established from the DNA sequence. The top ten clones hold about 1.4% of a sample with hundreds of thousands of clones, 87% of them seen once. This sample was included in a study of blood T cell repertoires in COVID-19. About the study: The samples span acute and convalescent COVID-19 from the United States, Italy and Spain. T cells, B-cell-depleted T cells, or PBMCs supplied cDNA or gDNA.

CDR1 and CDR2 from the germline V gene are MGHRA and YSYEKL. Unmatched junction bases numbered 2, after V lost 2 bases and J lost 4 bases. The CDR3 contains 15 residues. This chain joins TRBV4-1 and TRBJ2-1, with 10 bases aligning to TRBD1. This sequence originates from a woman aged 40 to 49 who had recovered from COVID-19. Sequenced input: peripheral blood. The CDR3 region is CASSQRTGGYNEQFF. In DNA, the CDR3 is TGCGCCAGCAGCCAACGGACAGGGGGTTACAATGAGCAGTTCTTC.